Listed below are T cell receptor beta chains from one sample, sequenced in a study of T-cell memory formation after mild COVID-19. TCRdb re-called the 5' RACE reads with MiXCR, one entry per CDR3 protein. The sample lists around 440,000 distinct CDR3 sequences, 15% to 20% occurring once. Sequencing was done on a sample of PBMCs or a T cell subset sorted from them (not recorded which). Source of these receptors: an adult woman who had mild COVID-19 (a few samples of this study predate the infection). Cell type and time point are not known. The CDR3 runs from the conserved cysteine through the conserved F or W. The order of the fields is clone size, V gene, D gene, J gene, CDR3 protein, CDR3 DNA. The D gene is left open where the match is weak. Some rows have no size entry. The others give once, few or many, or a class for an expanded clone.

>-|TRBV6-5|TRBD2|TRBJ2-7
CATARPAGGTYEQYF
TGTGCCACCGCGAGGCCAGCGGGGGGCACCTACGAGCAGTACTTC
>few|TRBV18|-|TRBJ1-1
CASSPRDSRNTEAFF
TGTGCCAGCTCACCACGAGACAGTAGGAACACTGAAGCTTTCTTT
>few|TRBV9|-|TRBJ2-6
CASSPLFGANVLTF
TGTGCCAGCAGCCCCCTGTTTGGGGCCAACGTCCTGACTTTC
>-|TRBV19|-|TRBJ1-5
CASIFDQPQHF
TGTGCCAGTATCTTTGATCAGCCCCAGCATTTT
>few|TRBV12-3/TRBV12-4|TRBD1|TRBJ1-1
CASSLSRDRYTEAFF
TGTGCCAGCAGTTTATCCCGGGACAGATACACTGAAGCTTTCTTT
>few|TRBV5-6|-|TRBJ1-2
CASSPPDPGDYGYTF
TGTGCCAGCAGCCCCCCGGATCCGGGCGACTATGGCTACACCTTC
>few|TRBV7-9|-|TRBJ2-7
CASTNKAATPEQYF
TGTGCCAGCACAAATAAGGCAGCCACTCCAGAGCAGTACTTC
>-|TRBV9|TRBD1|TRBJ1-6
CASSVTGVDSPLHF
TGTGCCAGCAGCGTGACAGGGGTAGATTCACCCCTCCACTTT
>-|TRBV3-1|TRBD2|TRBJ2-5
CASGHQGLGTAEETQYF
TGTGCCAGCGGACATCAGGGACTAGGCACGGCGGAAGAGACCCAGTACTTC
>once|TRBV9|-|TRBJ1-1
CASSVDGGGMLNTEAFF
TGTGCCAGCAGCGTTGATGGGGGCGGGATGCTGAACACTGAAGCTTTCTTT
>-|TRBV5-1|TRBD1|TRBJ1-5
CASSPDPGQSNQPQHF
TGCGCCAGCAGCCCGGACCCGGGACAGAGCAATCAGCCCCAGCATTTT
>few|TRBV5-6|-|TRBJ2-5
CASTWGVRETQYF
TGTGCCAGCACCTGGGGGGTGAGAGAGACCCAGTACTTC
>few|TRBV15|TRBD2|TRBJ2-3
CATSRGRGGADTQYF
TGTGCCACCAGCAGGGGACGGGGGGGAGCAGATACGCAGTATTTT
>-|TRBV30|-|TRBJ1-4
CAWSVGGGGEKLFF
TGTGCCTGGAGTGTTGGGGGAGGTGGTGAAAAACTGTTTTTT
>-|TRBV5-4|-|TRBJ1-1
CASSLAGGAEAFF
TGTGCCAGCAGCTTGGCGGGGGGCGCTGAAGCTTTCTTT
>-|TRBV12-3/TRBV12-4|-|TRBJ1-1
CASSLGRENTEAFF
TGTGCCAGCAGTTTGGGCAGGGAGAACACTGAAGCTTTCTTT
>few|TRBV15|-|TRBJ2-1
CATSRGPLGLWSNEQFF
TGTGCCACCAGCAGAGGCCCCCTCGGGCTGTGGTCCAATGAGCAGTTCTTC
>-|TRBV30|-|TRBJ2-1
CAWIRGPKAVRNEQFF
TGTGCCTGGATCCGCGGACCGAAGGCTGTCCGCAATGAGCAGTTCTTC
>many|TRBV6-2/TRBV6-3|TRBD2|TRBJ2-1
CASSHLSGGATYNEQFF
TGTGCCAGCAGTCACCTCAGCGGGGGGGCAACCTACAATGAGCAGTTCTTC
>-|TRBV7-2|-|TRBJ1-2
CASSQENYGYTF
TGTGCCAGCAGCCAGGAAAACTATGGCTACACCTTC
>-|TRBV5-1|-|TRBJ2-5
CASSLEGIPRETQYF
TGCGCCAGCAGCTTGGAGGGAATCCCCCGGGAGACCCAGTACTTC
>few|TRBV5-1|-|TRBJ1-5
CASSLGWNQPQHF
TGCGCCAGCAGCCTGGGGTGGAATCAGCCCCAGCATTTT
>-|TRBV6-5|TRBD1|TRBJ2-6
CASSRGQGSGANVLTF
TGTGCCAGCAGTCGGGGACAGGGTTCTGGGGCCAACGTCCTGACTTTC
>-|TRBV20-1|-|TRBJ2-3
CSARDLRGGAVDTQYF
TGCAGTGCTAGAGATCTCAGGGGCGGGGCTGTAGATACGCAGTATTTT
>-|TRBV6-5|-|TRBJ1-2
CASSYSGDYTF
TGTGCCAGCAGTTACTCTGGGGACTACACCTTC
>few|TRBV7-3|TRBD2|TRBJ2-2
CASSSTPSGGATGELFF
TGTGCCAGCAGCTCCACACCGAGCGGGGGTGCGACCGGGGAGCTGTTTTTT
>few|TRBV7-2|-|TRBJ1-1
CASSLWGPGTEAFF
TGTGCCAGCAGCTTATGGGGGCCTGGGACTGAAGCTTTCTTT
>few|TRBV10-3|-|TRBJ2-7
CAIRWPSSYEQYF
TGTGCCATCAGATGGCCAAGCTCCTACGAGCAGTACTTC
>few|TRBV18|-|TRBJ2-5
CASSPPPTAPGKETQYF
TGTGCCAGCTCACCACCTCCAACAGCGCCGGGAAAGGAGACCCAGTACTTC
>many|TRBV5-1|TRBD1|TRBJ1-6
CASSMGQPNSPLHF
TGCGCCAGCAGCATGGGACAGCCTAATTCACCCCTCCACTTT
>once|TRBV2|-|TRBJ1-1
CASSVVSGNTEAFF
TGTGCCAGCAGTGTAGTTTCGGGGAACACTGAAGCTTTCTTT
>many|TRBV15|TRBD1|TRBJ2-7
CATSRGTGGYSYEQYF
TGTGCCACCAGCAGAGGTACAGGGGGCTACTCCTACGAGCAGTACTTC
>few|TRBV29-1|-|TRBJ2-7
CSVAAAYEQYF
TGCAGCGTTGCGGCGGCCTACGAGCAGTACTTC
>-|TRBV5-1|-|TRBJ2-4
CASSPGPGQGAPQNIQYF
TGCGCCAGCAGCCCGGGGCCGGGACAAGGGGCCCCACAAAACATTCAGTACTTC
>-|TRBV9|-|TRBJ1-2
CASSVGGVFGYGYTF
TGTGCCAGCAGCGTAGGCGGGGTGTTTGGCTATGGCTACACCTTC
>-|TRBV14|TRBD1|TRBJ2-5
CASSPFPTGVIQETQYF
TGTGCCAGCAGCCCTTTCCCGACAGGGGTGATCCAAGAGACCCAGTACTTC
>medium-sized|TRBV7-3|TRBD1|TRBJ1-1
CASSLTPTGRNTEAFF
TGTGCCAGCAGCTTAACACCGACAGGGCGTAACACTGAAGCTTTCTTT
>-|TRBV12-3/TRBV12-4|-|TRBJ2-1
CASSSWDASYNEQFF
TGTGCCAGCAGTTCCTGGGACGCTTCCTACAATGAGCAGTTCTTC
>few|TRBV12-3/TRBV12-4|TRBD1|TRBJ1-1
CASSRDRVIGRTEAFF
TGTGCCAGCAGTCGGGACAGGGTAATTGGAAGGACTGAAGCTTTCTTT
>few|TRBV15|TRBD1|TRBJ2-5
CATSRVPGTGEETQYF
TGTGCCACCAGCAGAGTTCCGGGGACAGGGGAAGAGACCCAGTACTTC
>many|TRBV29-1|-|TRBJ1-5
CSVTLGGWQPQHF
TGCAGCGTCACTCTGGGGGGCTGGCAGCCCCAGCATTTT
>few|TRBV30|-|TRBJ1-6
CAWTSAPYNSPLHF
TGTGCCTGGACATCGGCCCCCTATAATTCACCCCTCCACTTT
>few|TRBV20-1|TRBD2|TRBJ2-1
CSARDPGTPIRSGSSYNEQFF
TGCAGTGCTAGAGATCCAGGGACACCGATTCGAAGCGGGAGCTCCTACAATGAGCAGTTCTTC
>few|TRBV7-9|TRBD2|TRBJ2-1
CASSLARVRTSGFDFSYNEQFF
TGTGCCAGCAGCTTAGCGCGAGTTAGGACTAGCGGGTTTGACTTCTCCTACAATGAGCAGTTCTTC
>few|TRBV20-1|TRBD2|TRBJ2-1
CSARGHGTSGINEQFF
TGCAGTGCTAGGGGTCACGGGACTAGCGGGATCAATGAGCAGTTCTTC
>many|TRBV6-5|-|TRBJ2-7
CASSPARLLGEQYF
TGTGCCAGCAGTCCCGCGAGGCTCCTGGGAGAGCAGTACTTC
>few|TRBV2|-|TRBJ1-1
CASSLQTLNTEAFF
TGTGCCAGCAGCCTACAAACCCTGAACACTGAAGCTTTCTTT
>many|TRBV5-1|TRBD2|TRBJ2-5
CASSLEGTSGQETQYF
TGCGCCAGCAGCTTAGAAGGGACTAGCGGACAAGAGACCCAGTACTTC
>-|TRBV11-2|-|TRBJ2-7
CASSLEDLRSYEQYF
TGTGCCAGCAGCTTAGAGGACTTACGCTCCTACGAGCAGTACTTC
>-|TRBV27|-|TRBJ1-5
CASSPLNQPQHF
TGTGCCAGCAGTCCCCTGAATCAGCCCCAGCATTTT
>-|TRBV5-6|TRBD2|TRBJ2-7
CASSFSAGAYEQYF
TGTGCCAGCAGCTTCTCGGCGGGGGCCTACGAGCAGTACTTC